This T cell receptor (beta chain) was documented in a study of T-cell reconstitution after alpha-beta-depleted transplantation in children. This clonotype occurred a few times. The CDR3 sequence is 13 residues long. Deletions cut 4 bases from V and 4 bases from J, with 7 bases between. Unique molecular identifiers were built into the TCRbeta library. TCRdb redid the calling of the PCR reads with MiXCR, one entry per CDR3 protein. The sample holds 500,000 to 600,000 distinct CDR3 sequences, around 17% seen once. The material sequenced was PBMCs from the stem cell graft donor, taken from the stem cell graft. This chain uses TRBV12-3 or TRBV12-4 with TRBJ2-2; D is unclear. This TCR derives from a human donor who donated a stem cell graft to a child with acute lymphoblastic leukemia. The CDR3 sequence: CASSSASTGELFF. The CDR3 DNA is TGTGCCAGCAGTTCGGCTTCCACCGGGGAGCTGTTTTTT.